These 2 T cell receptor beta chains were sequenced from one sample in a study of beta chain features in type 1 diabetes (dated by TCRdb to 2016 to 2019). Points the paper makes about the study in general: In all four CD4+ subsets, TCRB CDR3 length was moderately but significantly shorter in type 1 diabetes patients.

These receptors have no identified antigens. Preparation of the library involved the immunoSEQ multiplex PCR assay. The High Capacity cDNA Reverse Transcription Kit was used to reverse transcribe all of the isolated RNA, meaning that expressed TCRB transcripts were what got sequenced. TCRdb took over this immuneACCESS table, retaining in-frame rearrangements with V and J assigned. Such tables are incomplete; in checked studies, under half of the missing clones stem from an unresolved V gene, and the remainder is unexplained. Here the sample has 300,000 to 350,000 clones; about 14% occur a single time. The ten largest make up around 0.016% of the sample. Source material: naive CD4+ T cells from blood. Sample cell subset or site, as interpreted from the label and publication: true naive CD4+ T cells. These receptors originate from a woman under 30 with type 1 diabetes.

Turning to this clone: The sample has other DNA sequences that encode this CDR3 too. The rearrangement uses TRBV29-1 and TRBJ2-3; 7 nucleotides line up with TRBD1. CDR1 is SQVTM and CDR2 is ANQGSEA in the germline V gene. CDR3 length: 15 amino acids. Losses at the gene ends were 6 bases for V and 6 bases for J; bases not matched to a gene: 15. The CDR3, as DNA: TGCAGCGTCGATCAAAGGACAGGCGGTAGTGATACGCAGTATTTT. Translation: CSVDQRTGGSDTQYF.

Only a few counts were recorded for this clone. The chain carries TRBV7-9 and TRBJ1-1, with 7 nucleotides matching TRBD1. The ends lost 5 bases at V and 5 bases at J; junction bases unmatched: 5. The CDR3 consists of 13 residues. Germline CDR1 and CDR2: SEHNR and FQNEAQ (reference sequence). CDR3 in amino acids: CASSLQGRTEAFF. CDR3 in DNA: TGTGCCAGCAGCCTACAGGGGCGTACTGAAGCTTTCTTT.